This is a list of T cell receptor beta chains from one sample in a study of blood T cell repertoires in COVID-19. Assay used: immunoSEQ multiplex PCR; TCRdb lists only in-frame clones, some missing. The repertoire holds 150,000 to 200,000 clones, with about 77% as singletons. The sequenced material came from PBMCs or T cells enriched from blood (not recorded which). The receptors were gathered from a woman in her fifties or sixties with acute COVID-19. CDR3s include the opening cysteine and the closing phenylalanine or tryptophan.

j_call	v_call	cdr3_aa
TRBJ2-1	TRBV7-3	CASSLAPPNEQFF
TRBJ2-2	TRBV9	CASSDPSGKNTGELFF
TRBJ1-5	TRBV6-4	CASSEEGNQPQHF
TRBJ2-5	TRBV19	CASSIGAGPQETQYF
TRBJ1-1	TRBV10-1	CASSEARGGGTEAFF
TRBJ2-3	TRBV3-1/TRBV3-2	CASRNNLRTDTQYF
TRBJ1-4	TRBV2	CASSEATREKLFF
TRBJ2-3	TRBV7-2	CASRTRRRGNTDTQYF
TRBJ2-4	TRBV15	CATSRGGAHIQYF
TRBJ1-2	TRBV9	CASSVAPSGQNYGYTF
TRBJ1-3	TRBV18	CASSPREASSGNTIYF
TRBJ2-1	TRBV29-1	CSVGLAAYNEQFF
TRBJ1-5	TRBV7-9	CASSLGSGTGSNQPQHF
TRBJ2-5	TRBV28	CASRGARIQYF
TRBJ1-1	TRBV12-5	CASVTGGVGTEAFF
TRBJ2-2	TRBV7-8	CASSLVGQGTGELFF
TRBJ1-2	TRBV5-5	CASSFGQGSDGYTF
TRBJ1-5	TRBV28	CASLSTPHLTQPQHF
TRBJ1-3	TRBV11-2	CASSSRQGRAGNTIYF
TRBJ2-1	TRBV30	CAWSVSGQGAYNEQFF
TRBJ1-1	TRBV9	CASSVGEYETEAFF
TRBJ1-3	TRBV9	CASSRGQGVSGNTIYF
TRBJ1-1	TRBV18	CASSRQNTEAFF
TRBJ1-5	TRBV10-2	CASSESGQGAGGQPQHF
TRBJ2-2	TRBV6-5	CASSYSGTGELFF
TRBJ1-1	TRBV4-2	CASSQDVGSWNTEAFF
TRBJ1-2	TRBV7-9	CASSRTTDGYTF
TRBJ1-2	TRBV5-6	CASSSVDRNYGYTF
TRBJ2-5	TRBV5-6	CASSLGSVETQYF
TRBJ1-6	TRBV4-2	CASSQDPLGSDNSPLHF
TRBJ1-4	TRBV29-1	CSVALRSGATNEKLFF
TRBJ2-1	TRBV7-3	CASSRTATTNNEQFF
TRBJ1-5	TRBV5-1	CASSLTGDPNQPQHF
TRBJ1-4	TRBV2	CARTGDGGRKLFF
TRBJ2-3	TRBV9	CASSLRGGGGVDTQYF
TRBJ2-5	TRBV2	CASSFTGSQETQYF
TRBJ1-5	TRBV5-1	CASSLTWGGDQPQHF
TRBJ2-2	TRBV6-2/TRBV6-3	CASSYRAGELFF
TRBJ1-2	TRBV24-1	CATSEPAGGVYGYTF
TRBJ1-6	TRBV13	CASSLVPRRDSPLHF
TRBJ1-2	TRBV6-2/TRBV6-3	CASSSPERYYGYTF
TRBJ1-5	TRBV28	CASSWTGGVNQPQHF